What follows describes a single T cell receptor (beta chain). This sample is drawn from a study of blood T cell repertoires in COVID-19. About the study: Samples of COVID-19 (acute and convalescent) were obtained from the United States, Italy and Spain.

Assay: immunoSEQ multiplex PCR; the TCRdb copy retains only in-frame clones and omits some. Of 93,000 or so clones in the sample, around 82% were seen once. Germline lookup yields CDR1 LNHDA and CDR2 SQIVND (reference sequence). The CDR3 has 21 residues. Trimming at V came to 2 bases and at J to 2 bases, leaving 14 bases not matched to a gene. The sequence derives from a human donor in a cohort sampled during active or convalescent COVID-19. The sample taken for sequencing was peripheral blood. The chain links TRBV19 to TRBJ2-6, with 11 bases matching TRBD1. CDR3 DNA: TGTGCCAGTAGTATATCTGAGGTGTGGACAGGGGGCGGTACTGGGGCCAACGTCCTGACTTTC. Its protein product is CASSISEVWTGGGTGANVLTF.